Sequencing of this TCR beta chain was carried out in a study of cytomegalovirus exposure and HLA in healthy donors. Study observations and caveats: Earlier results showed most TCR beta V segments being productive about 87% or about 30% of the time. A few of the chains that were CMV-associated were confirmed in vitro to be specific for CMV antigens.

CDR1 and CDR2 (germline): SGHTA, FQGNSA. V lost 5 bases, J lost 0 bases, and 14 bases lay in between. The CDR3 loop spans 15 amino acids. To note about this clone: What it binds is unknown.

PCR was performed using 60 Vbeta and 13 Jbeta primers. The protocol was immunoSEQ multiplex PCR, while the TCRdb copy is restricted to in-frame clones and leaves out a portion. This sample yields 150,000 to 200,000 clones, of which about three quarters are seen a single time; about 1.5% belongs to the top ten. Although they were nominally healthy when sampled, donors likely had unrecorded immune exposures. Sequencing used PBMCs. The clonotype originates from a woman in her 30s in good health and CMV-seropositive. The chain employs TRBV7-2 and TRBJ2-7; possibly TRBD1 for D (6 bases). This CDR3 is CASSTPGTFSYEQYF. CDR3 DNA sequence: TGTGCCAGCAGCACCCCGGGGACATTCTCCTACGAGCAGTACTTC.